This T cell receptor beta chain was found in a study of regulatory T cells in long-lasting Graves disease. Arm-PCR of CDR3 regions with iRepertoire HTBI primers generated TCR beta libraries. TCRdb passed the multiplex PCR reads through MiXCR, listing each CDR3 protein once. The sample holds 410,000 or so distinct CDR3 sequences; just under 15% are singletons and the top ten take roughly a sixth. Documented time point: newly diagnosed GD, antithyroid drugs for less than 3 months. Isolated PBMC RNA provided the starting material for the TCR library. Looked up from germline, CDR1 is SEHNR and CDR2 is FQNEAQ (reference sequence). The CDR3 consists of 19 residues. After removal of 8 bases from V and 0 bases from J, the junction contained 16 bases not matched to a gene. These data also formed part of another study, on T cells in Graves' hyperthyroidism and ophthalmopathy. That study reports: No progression to ophthalmopathy during 18 months of follow-up defined stable disease. Exclusions: uncontrolled infection, other autoimmune disease, pregnancy, lactation. HTBI primers were employed in a first-round RT-PCR of the TCR CDR3.

This TCR derives from a woman in her 30s with Graves disease. Material: peripheral blood mononuclear cells (PBMCs), obtained at new diagnosis, from a patient treated with antithyroid drugs. V gene TRBV7-9 combines with J gene TRBJ2-1; 10 bases map to TRBD2. In nucleotides, the CDR3 is TGTGCCAGCGATTCGACTCCTAGCGGGAGTGCTAGCTCCTACAATGAGCAGTTCTTC. Protein sequence: CASDSTPSGSASSYNEQFF.